These 2 T cell receptor beta chains were sequenced from one sample in a study of glioma-infiltrating T cells after dendritic cell vaccination. Generated by immunoSEQ multiplex PCR, the TCRdb table keeps only in-frame clones and is missing some. The sample yields 100,000 to 120,000 clones, 90% seen once. Time point specified: after dendritic cell vaccination, including at tumor progression/relapse. The sequencing here drew on blood, taken after dendritic cell vaccination. These receptors were collected from a human donor with glioblastoma.

This sequence joins TRBV25-1 and TRBJ2-5; TRBD1 is a possible D gene (7 bases). The DNA matches TRBJ2-7 better at its end, which makes the J call doubtful. Germline CDR1 MGHDK, CDR2 SYGVNS. There are 13 residues in the CDR3. CDR3 nucleotides: TGTGCCAGCAGTGAATGGGGGGACAGCGAGCAGTACTTC. This encodes CASSEWGDSEQYF.

The chain employs TRBV30 and TRBJ1-6; perhaps TRBD1 as D (6 bases). Germline V gene sequence: CDR1 GTSNPN, CDR2 SVGIG (reference sequence). V was trimmed by 6 bases and J by 9 bases, leaving 15 bases between them. The CDR3 extends over 13 amino acids. The CDR3 is CACTRQAASPLHF. The CDR3 bases are TGTGCCTGTACTCGACAGGCGGCTTCACCCCTCCACTTT.